This TCR beta chain originates from a study of cytomegalovirus exposure and HLA in healthy donors (dated by TCRdb to 2017 to 2019). Broadly, across the study: An earlier analysis of 587 of the donors reported roughly 300 Gb of sequence data and 117 million unique TCR beta sequences obtained from around 190 million T cells. The aim of the study was to test whether cataloging public T cell receptors could identify signatures of past pathogen exposure. A separate validation cohort of 90 to 150 different subjects was used in addition to the approximately 640-subject first cohort. Of the 350 to 400 genotyped donors, 65% to 90% fell in the genetic ancestry cluster associated with self-reported Caucasian donors. Rather than drawing on any new phenotypic data, the later analysis identified candidate immune exposures from TCR beta sequences and the way those sequences occurred across donors. Genome-wide SNP genotypes for about 55% of the 666 donors were used in a later genetic analysis, which treated that subset as a discovery cohort. High-throughput TCR immunosequencing, statistical association of individual TCRs with disease status, and machine learning were combined to predict cytomegalovirus infection status. Using immunosequencing, the study profiled T cell repertoires from 640 or so subjects and related those repertoires to cytomegalovirus serostatus. All discovery cohort repertoires had been generated on a single sequencing platform. Among roughly 400 genotyped donors of the cohort, an average of around 250,000 unique TCR beta nucleotide sequences was sequenced per donor, of which 15% to 20% were non-productive. HLA typing included class I and class II loci at four-digit resolution. Because of strong linkage in the cohort, five DR-DQ haplotypes were treated as single units for association and clustering. The number of typed donors differed by locus: about 620-640 for A, B, C, DRB1 and DQB1; approximately 540 for DQA1; roughly 600 for DPA1; and about 450 for DPB1. In an earlier analysis of about 590 of the donors, high-throughput TCR beta sequencing was used to judge whether each TCR beta V gene segment behaved as functional or pseudogenic. To study patterns of TCR occurrence, a later analysis re-analyzed previously published TCR beta repertoires from several hundred donors and added high-resolution HLA genotyping. Roughly 300 gigabases of sequencing data and approximately 93 million unique TCR sequences were included in an early release covering around 600 HLA-typed donors. Donor age, sex, ethnicity and CMV serostatus were compiled alongside the repertoire data.

Here V drops 0 bases and J drops 4 bases, and the junction holds 7 bases not matched to any gene. Reading from cysteine to phenylalanine, the CDR3 counts 17 amino acids. Of all the DNA, just the CDR3 is kept, 51 bases in frame from base 1. Based on the germline V gene, the CDR1 and CDR2 sequences are SGHTA and FQGTGA. The cohort comprised approximately 700 healthy bone marrow donors. All cohort members were sampled while nominally healthy, although unrecorded immune exposures were likely present. The donor was CMV seronegative and was included in the group of over 300 seronegative cohort members. Every donor gave a peripheral blood sample, and the peripheral blood mononuclear cells from that sample were used for TCR beta sequencing. Genomic DNA was extracted from the blood cell samples with the Qiagen DNeasy Blood Extraction Kit. Library preparation was by the immunoSEQ multiplex PCR assay. For the multiplex PCR, a mixture combining 60 forward primers for TCR Vbeta segments and 13 reverse primers for TCR Jbeta segments was used. The CDR3 region of rearranged TCR beta genes was amplified from genomic DNA by a multiplex PCR assay. The Illumina HiSeq System was used to sequence the amplified TCR beta libraries as 87-base-pair reads. The original pipeline was this. A later analysis counted approximately 74 million unique TCR beta chains across the 666 repertoires, and roughly 9.9 million of these chains were shared by at least two donors. Raw reads were error-corrected and collapsed into unique sequences by a nearest-neighbor algorithm in which closely related sequences were merged to remove PCR and sequencing errors. CDR3 sequences were aligned to IMGT reference sequences to assign V, D and J gene segments. Each retained sequence needed at least a six-nucleotide match to both a V gene segment and a J gene segment. A rearrangement counted as productive if the CDR3 had no stop codons and remained in frame with V and J, and every other rearrangement counted as non-productive. Following IMGT convention, CDR3 was defined as the stretch from the second conserved V-encoded cysteine up to the conserved J-encoded phenylalanine. The earlier analysis of about 570 of the donors excluded any sequence lacking an unambiguous match to a single V gene segment. An earlier analysis of 587 of the donors called V segments functional above 56.7% productive rearrangements and segregating when the between-donor standard deviation exceeded 5%. A statistical classification framework was built to diagnose cytomegalovirus status from the catalog of TCR beta chain sequences. A later analysis assigned V and J genes by comparing TCR nucleotide sequences with IMGT/GENE-DB human TR gene sequences. Using the TCRdist pipeline, a later analysis assigned CDR3 sequences along with most-parsimonious VDJ recombination scenarios. In a later analysis, each TCR beta chain was defined by its CDR3 amino acid sequence together with its V-gene family, and reads lacking a unique V-gene family were excluded. In a later analysis, approximately 590 highly shared, low-generation-probability nucleotide sequences were removed to address suspected cross-contamination and a sequencing artifact. A later analysis calculated a clonal expansion index for each public chain from normalized within-repertoire ranks of inferred template counts. Generation probabilities in a later analysis came from a VDJ recombination model fitted to out-of-frame rearrangements, and those results were checked against IGoR. In a later analysis, TCR-TCR, TCR-HLA and TCR-CMV co-occurrence was scored with hypergeometric tests, and a repertoire-size bias correction was applied to TCR pairs. False discovery rates were estimated in a later analysis by permuting HLA or CMV assignments 20 times. A later analysis grouped co-occurring TCRs with DBSCAN, adding TCRdist sequence similarity when clustering within HLA-allele-positive subsets. Repertoires with fewer than 30,000 or more than 120,000 public chains, plus five repertoires with anomalous nucleotide sharing, were excluded from co-occurrence clustering. TCRdb re-hosts the immuneACCESS table, in-frame sequences only. Its copies lack some clones; in the studies checked, an unresolved V gene accounts for under half of them, and the cause for the rest is not known. That table gives V, J and clone size, and the DNA gave D and trimming. Counted in this sample were 75,000 to 95,000 clones; approximately 90% of them appeared once. The top ten hold approximately 2.2% of the sample.

What the study reported, not specific to this receptor: According to the authors, the approach could potentially be generalized to other disease states and immunological phenotypes. According to a later genetic analysis, donors in an Asian-associated ancestry cluster had fewer N-insertions in productive TCRs than the approximately 700-donor mean. A further reported finding was that TCR beta sequences accurately predicted the HLA-A and HLA-B alleles for most subjects in the first cohort. Compared with equally common non-associated chains, HLA-associated TCR beta chains in a later analysis were more clonally expanded and had lower generation probabilities. When HLA alleles, especially DR and DQ, strongly co-occurred, TCR associations were difficult to assign to individual alleles. Specific HLA alleles were associated with some 15,000 TCR beta sequences at a false discovery rate of 0.05 in a later analysis. Some IMGT-functional V segments, including TRBV6-2 and TRBV6-3, could not be distinguished by the 87-base-pair reads and were therefore excluded. Several of the top co-occurrence clusters appeared to be linked to parvovirus B19, influenza, CMV and Epstein-Barr virus, according to a later analysis. This cohort had only TCR beta chains sequenced, and the lack of alpha or paired-chain data limited which features could be detected. A total of 150 to 200 TCR beta chains were listed by the study as associated with cytomegalovirus. Because counts were too low, seventeen rarely observed V segments, including chromosome 9 orphons, were excluded from the earlier analysis of 587 of the donors. Broadly in line with IMGT annotations, most TCR beta V segments showed up in productive rearrangements about 90% or about 30% of the time in an earlier analysis of about 500 of the donors. HLA typing was unavailable for some donors at each locus, so association tests used only the typed subset. Linkage disequilibrium might explain the correlated functional status among segregating V segments, but an unknown experimental factor could not be excluded. CMV serostatus was the only immune exposure information available for the cohort. The presence/absence analyses assumed that sequencing depth was roughly uniform across donors, and that assumption may not be true. A later analysis found that most CMV-associated TCR beta chains appeared HLA-restricted, with HLA associations seemingly driven largely by CMV exposure. In a later analysis, TCR association rates were found to vary across HLA loci, with the most associated TCRs seen for DRB1 alleles and the fewest for HLA-C alleles. A cluster of highly shared sequence variants was judged likely to be a technical artifact of the sequencing pipeline. A few of the identified cytomegalovirus-associated TCR beta chains were confirmed in vitro to be specific for cytomegalovirus antigens. In both the original and validation cohorts, the classifier was reported to diagnose cytomegalovirus status with high specificity and sensitivity. Across donors, most TCR sequences were observed very rarely, whereas some public TCRs were present in many individuals. An association between a missense DCLRE1C variant and V-gene and J-gene trimming of TCR beta chains was found in a later genetic analysis and replicated in an independent cohort.

This clone was observed once. What antigen it recognizes has not been identified. Base qualities are missing; no much larger clone stands one base away. Other DNA variants within this sample encode the same CDR3. The rearranged segments are TRBV7-3 and TRBJ2-3, with 10 bases in between that match TRBD2. Material: PBMCs. This sequence was found in a man in his late teens or twenties in good health and CMV-seronegative. The nucleotide sequence is given as TGTGCCAGCAGCTTAACCGTACCAGCGGGAGGGGCAGATACGCAGTATTTT. It translates to CASSLTVPAGGADTQYF.